This entry lists 26 T cell receptor beta chains sequenced from one sample in a study of blood T cell repertoires in COVID-19 (dated by TCRdb to between 2020 and 2021). The method was the immunoSEQ multiplex PCR assay. The clones in this table, taken by TCRdb from immuneACCESS, are in-frame only. Not every clone is retained; where verified, under half of the shortfall comes from an unresolved V gene, and the cause of the rest is unknown. This sample lists a few hundred thousand clones; 80% to 90% were detected once. The ten largest clonotypes hold less than 8% of the sample. Sequenced input: peripheral blood. The receptors here all came from a man aged 55 to 70 with acute or convalescent COVID-19.

The chain employs TRBV11-1 and TRBJ2-1, with 13 bases that match TRBD2. CDR1 is SGHAT and CDR2 is FQDESV in the germline V gene (reference sequence). J lost 8 bases, V lost 1 base, and 5 bases had no gene match. The CDR3 consists of 16 residues. CDR3 nucleotides: TGTGCCAGCAGCTTAGGGACTAGCGGGAGATGGGATGAGCAGTTCTTC. This gives the protein CASSLGTSGRWDEQFF.

This chain joins TRBV6-1 and TRBJ1-6; 8 positions match TRBD1. Germline V gene lookup returns CDR1 MNHNS and CDR2 SASEGT. V dropped 1 base and J dropped 14; count of bases not matched to a gene: 10. There are 15 residues in the CDR3. The CDR3, as DNA: TGTGCCAGCAGTGAAGGCGACAGGGGCACGAGAGCCCTCCACTTT. Protein product: CASSEGDRGTRALHF.

The V and J genes are TRBV7-2 and TRBJ2-3; TRBD2 might be the D (6 bases). V lost 1 base, J lost 2 bases, and 10 bases lay in between. Germline CDR1 SGHTA, CDR2 FQGNSA. This CDR3 contains 15 residues. The CDR3 sequence: CASSLGDFNTDTQYF. CDR3 DNA: TGTGCCAGCAGCTTAGGGGACTTCAACACAGATACGCAGTATTTT.

This chain links TRBV7-8 with TRBJ2-5; weak D call: TRBD2 (5 bases). The CDR3 is made up of 17 amino acids. Germline V lookup: CDR1 SGHVS, CDR2 FQNEAQ. Trimming pared 1 base from V and 0 bases from J, leaving 15 bases between. The CDR3 is CASSLVGQISDQETQYF. DNA of the CDR3: TGTGCCAGCAGCTTAGTTGGGCAGATTAGCGACCAAGAGACCCAGTACTTC.

The chain combines TRBV30 with TRBJ2-2, with 8 bases fitting TRBD1. This CDR3 spans 16 amino acids. Germline CDR1 and CDR2: GTSNPN and SVGIG (reference sequence). The V and J ends lost 2 bases and 2 bases, in that order; junction bases with no gene match: 7. The CDR3 sequence: CAWSLPTGANTGELFF. The CDR3 DNA is TGTGCCTGGAGTTTACCGACAGGGGCAAACACCGGGGAGCTGTTTTTT.

This clone appeared a single time. The rearrangement uses TRBV27 and TRBJ1-5; tentative D call: TRBD1 (6 bases). The V gene lost 10 bases and the J gene lost 3 bases, with 13 bases spanning the gap. Germline assignment: CDR1 MNHEY and CDR2 SMNVEV (reference sequence). The CDR3 length is 13 residues. CDR3 nucleotide sequence: TGTGCCACATCTCCAGGGGCCAATCAGCCCCAGCATTTT. Its translation is CATSPGANQPQHF.

V usage is TRBV29-1 and J usage is TRBJ2-1; the D gene is possibly TRBD1 (6 bases). V shed 3 bases and J shed 4 bases, with 10 bases lying between them. CDR3 size: 13 residues. Germline CDR1 is SQVTM and CDR2 is ANQGSEA. Here the CDR3 reads CSVDTTGYNEQFF. The CDR3 region has the DNA TGCAGCGTTGACACTACAGGGTACAATGAGCAGTTCTTC.

The CDR3 DNA is TGTGCCAGCAGCTTAGGATCTAGCGGGAACTACGAGCAGTACTTC. This gives the protein CASSLGSSGNYEQYF. The rearrangement links TRBV11-1 to TRBJ2-7; 9 bases line up with TRBD2. The V and J ends lost 1 base and 3 bases, in that order; junction bases with no gene match: 4. Germline V gives CDR1 SGHAT, CDR2 FQDESV (reference sequence). The CDR3 spans 15 residues.

The chain recombines TRBV7-3 with TRBJ2-2, with 7 positions matching TRBD2. This CDR3 region has 13 residues. Germline CDR1 reads SGHTA; CDR2 reads FQGTGA. The junction had 3 bases not matched to a gene; V was cut back by 8 bases and J by 3 bases. As DNA, the CDR3 is TGTGCCAGCGGGAGGGGACACACCGGGGAGCTGTTTTTT. Its protein is CASGRGHTGELFF.

This clone has ten or more counts. The genes are TRBV7-8 and TRBJ2-7; TRBD2 aligns across 11 bases. The CDR3 totals 16 residues. The V gene end was trimmed by 5 bases and the J gene end by 2 bases; junction bases not matched to a gene: 8. Looked up from germline, CDR1 is SGHVS and CDR2 is FQNEAQ. CDR3 nucleotide sequence: TGTGCCAGCAGCCCGTCGGGACTAGCGGTACCCTACGAGCAGTACTTC. It codes for CASSPSGLAVPYEQYF.

The chain carries TRBV6-5 and TRBJ2-5; a possible D gene is TRBD2 (6 bases). Trimming took 1 base from V and 4 from J, leaving 13 bases between them. In germline, CDR1 is MNHEY, CDR2 SVGAGI. This CDR3 contains 15 residues. The CDR3 region is CASSYLRERGETQYF. The DNA of the CDR3 is TGTGCCAGCAGTTACTTACGGGAGAGAGGAGAGACCCAGTACTTC.

The V and J genes are TRBV7-2 and TRBJ2-5, with D perhaps matching TRBD1 (5 bases). Germline V CDR1 and CDR2: SGHTA, FQGNSA. Trimming cost V 3 bases and J 5 bases, with 10 bases left between them. The CDR3 has 13 amino acids. CDR3 protein: CASSFRVLETQYF. The CDR3 nucleotides are TGTGCCAGCAGCTTCAGGGTTCTGGAGACCCAGTACTTC.

The chain carries TRBV19 and TRBJ2-4; TRBD1 might be the D (5 bases). V lost 7 bases to trimming and J lost 2 bases, with 18 bases between them. This CDR3 has 16 residues. The germline CDR1 and CDR2 sequences are LNHDA and SQIVND (reference sequence). The CDR3 bases are TGTGCCAGTACCACCGGAATAGGGGAAACCAAAAACATTCAGTACTTC. Protein: CASTTGIGETKNIQYF.

This clone was counted only a few times. CDR3 region: CASSLSTGRTGELFF. The CDR3 DNA is TGTGCCAGCAGTCTTTCGACAGGGAGAACCGGGGAGCTGTTTTTT. The genes are TRBV2 and TRBJ2-2, with 7 bases matching TRBD1. CDR1 SNHLY and CDR2 FYNNEI come from the germline V gene. With V trimmed by 5 bases and J by 5 bases, 8 bases remained unmatched. The CDR3 sequence is 15 residues long.

The rearrangement links TRBV6-5 to TRBJ2-1, with D possibly TRBD2 on 5 matching bases. This CDR3 is built from 14 residues. Germline V gene sequence: CDR1 MNHEY, CDR2 SVGAGI. The V and J ends lost 7 bases and 8 bases respectively, with 18 bases between them. The CDR3 DNA sequence: TGTGCCAGCACCCGGACTGAGGTGAGCGATGAGCAGTTCTTC. Its protein product is CASTRTEVSDEQFF.

The chain joins TRBV4-3 to TRBJ2-1; 13 bases are a match to TRBD2. The germline CDR1 and CDR2 sequences are LGHNA and YSLEER. The CDR3 sequence is 18 residues long. The V gene end was trimmed by 4 bases and the J gene end by 5 bases; junction bases not matched to a gene: 11. The CDR3 DNA is TGCGCCAGCAGCCGGGGACTAGCGGGACGGCCCCGGGACAATGAGCAGTTCTTC. This encodes CASSRGLAGRPRDNEQFF.

V and J are TRBV19 and TRBJ1-5; D may be TRBD1 (5 bases). V shed 6 bases and J shed 6 bases, with 15 bases lying between them. Germline assignment: CDR1 LNHDA and CDR2 SQIVND (reference sequence). This CDR3 contains 14 residues. CDR3 DNA sequence: TGTGCCAGTAGGGACACTGCGCTGGCTCAGCCCCAGCATTTT. This gives the protein CASRDTALAQPQHF.

The rearrangement uses TRBV10-3 and TRBJ2-5; TRBD2 matches 12 bases. V lost 4 bases and J lost 2; bases outside the gene matches: 2. The length of the CDR3 is 15 residues. CDR1 and CDR2 (germline): ENHRY, SYGVKD. The CDR3 protein is CAISALAGGQETQYF. CDR3 DNA sequence: TGTGCCATCAGTGCTCTAGCGGGAGGGCAAGAGACCCAGTACTTC.

The chain recombines TRBV27 with TRBJ1-1; no clear D. Germline values: CDR1 MNHEY, CDR2 SMNVEV (reference sequence). The CDR3 has 13 residues. Trimming took 4 bases from V and 11 from J, leaving 17 bases between them. This chain's CDR3 is CASSSDSFRVAFF. The CDR3, as DNA: TGTGCCAGCAGTTCTGACTCTTTCCGGGTGGCTTTCTTT.

This chain connects TRBV6-2 or TRBV6-3 to TRBJ1-3; D may be TRBD1 (6 bases). Germline CDR1 and CDR2: MNHEY and SVGEGT. V lost 6 bases and J 1 base, leaving 16 bases between the germline ends. The length of the CDR3 is 16 residues. The CDR3 nucleotides are TGTGCCAGCAGCCGCCACCAACAGGGTTCTGGAAACACCATATATTTT. Translated: CASSRHQQGSGNTIYF.

The J gene is TRBJ1-6, the V gene TRBV5-1; TRBD1 agrees at 12 bases. CDR1 SGHRS and CDR2 YFSETQ come from the germline V gene. J lost 10 bases, V lost 2 bases, and 7 bases had no gene match. CDR3 size: 16 residues. CDR3: CASSLYGTGGLSPLHF. The CDR3 coding sequence is TGCGCCAGCAGCTTATACGGGACAGGGGGCTTATCACCCCTCCACTTT.

The V call is TRBV29-1, the J call TRBJ1-1, with TRBD1 identical over 10 bases. This CDR3 spans 14 amino acids. V dropped 4 bases and J dropped 4; count of bases not matched to a gene: 6. CDR1 and CDR2 from the germline V gene are SQVTM and ANQGSEA. CDR3 sequence: CSVVGDRGSTEAFF. The CDR3 DNA reads TGCAGCGTTGTCGGGGACAGGGGAAGCACTGAAGCTTTCTTT.

Here the CDR3 DNA reads TGTGCCAGCAGTTTATCGACTAGCGGAGTCTACGAGCAGTACTTC. Encoded protein: CASSLSTSGVYEQYF. This chain joins TRBV27 and TRBJ2-7, with 9 nucleotides matching TRBD2. The length of the CDR3 is 15 residues. V shed 0 bases, J shed 3 bases, and the junction held 3 bases outside the gene matches. In germline, CDR1 is MNHEY, CDR2 SMNVEV (reference sequence).

The chain is built from TRBV19 and TRBJ1-1; TRBD1 agrees at 7 bases. This CDR3 is built from 14 residues. Germline-derived CDR1 and CDR2 are LNHDA and SQIVND (reference sequence). The V and J ends lost 8 bases and 0 bases, in that order; junction bases with no gene match: 6. CDR3 sequence (DNA): TGTGCCAGTCAAGGGGGCCCCATGAACACTGAAGCTTTCTTT. This encodes CASQGGPMNTEAFF. The full variable domain, its missing parts supplied by reference TRBV19 and TRBJ1-1, is DGGITQSPKYLFRKEGQNVTLSCEQNLNHDAMYWYRQDPGQGLRLIYYSQIVNDFQKGDIAEGYSVSREKKESFPLTVTSAQKNPTAFYLCASQGGPMNTEAFFGQGTRLTVV.

The genes are TRBV4-3 and TRBJ1-4; 11 bases map to TRBD1. Germline loops: CDR1 LGHNA, CDR2 YSLEER. The V gene end was trimmed by 3 bases and the J gene end by 8 bases; junction bases not matched to a gene: 5. The CDR3 totals 15 residues. In nucleotides, the CDR3 is TGCGCCAGCAGCCAGGGGGACAGGGGGAAAGAAAAACTGTTTTTT. Its protein product is CASSQGDRGKEKLFF.

The rearrangement joins TRBV25-1 to TRBJ1-2; TRBD1 might be the D (5 bases). V shed 7 bases and J shed 4 bases, with 16 bases lying between them. The CDR3 extends over 14 amino acids. Germline CDR1 and CDR2: MGHDK and SYGVNS. CDR3 DNA sequence: TGTGCCAGCACCCCCCAGGGCGAGGTCTATGGCTACACCTTC. This encodes CASTPQGEVYGYTF.